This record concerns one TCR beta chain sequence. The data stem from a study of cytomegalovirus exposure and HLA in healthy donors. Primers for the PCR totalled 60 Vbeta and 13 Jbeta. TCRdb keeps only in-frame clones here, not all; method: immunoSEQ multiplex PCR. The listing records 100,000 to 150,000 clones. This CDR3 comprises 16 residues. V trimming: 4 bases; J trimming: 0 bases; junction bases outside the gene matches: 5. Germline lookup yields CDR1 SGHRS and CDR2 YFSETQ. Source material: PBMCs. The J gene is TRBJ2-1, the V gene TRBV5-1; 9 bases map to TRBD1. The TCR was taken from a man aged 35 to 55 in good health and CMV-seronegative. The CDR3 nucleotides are TGCGCCAGCAGCGCCTCGGGACAGGGCTCCTACAATGAGCAGTTCTTC. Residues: CASSASGQGSYNEQFF.